The clone carrying this T cell receptor beta chain was recorded only once. This entry is derived from a study of blood T cell repertoires in COVID-19. Study summary: Samples taken during acute and convalescent COVID-19 were collected in the United States, Italy and Spain. Nucleic acid was either cDNA or gDNA, and it came from T cells, B-cell-depleted T cells, or PBMCs.

Germline CDR1 ENHRY, CDR2 SYGVKD. The CDR3 covers 15 residues. Germline trimming cut 6 bases from V and 3 bases from J; bases unmatched to any gene: 4. Authors' processing steps: Estimation of nucleated cell counts was performed using reference gene primer amplification. The repertoire was sequenced with immunoSEQ multiplex PCR; TCRdb's copy has only in-frame clones and lacks some. V, J and clone size were drawn from that table, and D and trimming were deduced from the DNA. Of around 700,000 clones in the sample, 85% to 90% were seen once. Sequenced input: peripheral blood. The rearrangement links TRBV10-3 to TRBJ1-6, with 8 positions matching TRBD1. The clonotype was recovered from a woman aged 18-29 years with acute or convalescent COVID-19. The DNA of the CDR3 is TGTGCCATCAGAGACGGACAGGGCTATAATTCACCCCTCCACTTT. This gives the protein CAIRDGQGYNSPLHF.